Presented here are 6 T cell receptor beta chains from one specimen sequenced in a study of graft-versus-host responses after intestinal transplantation. Profiled with immunoSEQ multiplex PCR; TCRdb holds only in-frame clones, not every one. The table shows over 60,000 clones, with around 90% occurring only once. Source: bone marrow, taken approximately 700 days after intestinal transplantation. The receptors stem from a human patient who received an intestinal transplant, so some T cells may come from the graft donor.

The V call is TRBV27, the J call TRBJ1-2; 7 bases are a match to TRBD1. The CDR3 extends over 13 amino acids. V shed 7 bases and J 3 bases; nucleotides not matched to a gene: 5. Per germline, CDR1 MNHEY and CDR2 SMNVEV (reference sequence). CDR3 coding DNA: TGTGCCAGCACAGGGCAGGGGGACTATGGCTACACCTTC. It is translated as CASTGQGDYGYTF.

This clone appeared a single time. The V and J genes are TRBV18 and TRBJ2-1, with D possibly TRBD2 on 5 matching bases. The V gene's germline CDR1 is KGHSH and CDR2 LQKENI. The CDR3 runs to 16 residues. V was shortened by 6 bases and J by 0 bases, with 15 bases between the two germline ends. CDR3 in amino acids: CASSRGLGSSYNEQFF. For the CDR3, the DNA is TGTGCCAGCTCGCGCGGGTTGGGTAGCTCCTACAATGAGCAGTTCTTC.

The rearrangement links TRBV29-1 to TRBJ1-1; no clear D gene. V was cut by 0 bases and J by 6 bases, with 11 bases left in between. The CDR3 is made up of 13 amino acids. Germline-derived CDR1 and CDR2 are SQVTM and ANQGSEA. CDR3 amino acids: CSVEEGVSAEAFF. CDR3 sequence (DNA): TGCAGCGTTGAAGAGGGAGTTTCGGCTGAAGCTTTCTTT.

CDR3 DNA sequence: TGTGCCAGTAGCAGCCGGGACACAACCTATGGCTACACCTTC. Protein: CASSSRDTTYGYTF. The chain uses TRBV19 and TRBJ1-2, with a tentative D call TRBD1 (6 bases). The CDR3 runs to 14 residues. V lost 6 bases and J 4 bases, leaving 15 bases between the germline ends. Germline V gene lookup returns CDR1 LNHDA and CDR2 SQIVND (reference sequence).

The chain recombines TRBV5-6 with TRBJ2-7; D is unresolved. The V gene lost 4 bases and the J gene lost 0 bases, with 14 bases spanning the gap. CDR1 is SGHDT and CDR2 is YYEEEE in the germline V gene. The CDR3 is 15 residues long. The CDR3 here is CASSATGPSSYEQYF. The CDR3 nucleotides are TGTGCCAGCAGCGCAACCGGGCCGAGCTCCTACGAGCAGTACTTC.

V usage is TRBV7-7 and J usage is TRBJ2-5; TRBD2 agrees at 8 bases. Unmatched junction bases numbered 2, after V lost 3 bases and J lost 2 bases. The CDR3 is made up of 14 amino acids. CDR1 is SSHAT and CDR2 is FNYEAQ in the germline V gene (reference sequence). CDR3 DNA: TGTGCCAGCAGCTTTAGCGGGGCTCAAGAGACCCAGTACTTC. It is translated as CASSFSGAQETQYF.